The clone carrying this T cell receptor beta chain was observed a few times. The antigen remains unidentified. Trimming removed 1 base at V and 8 bases at J, with 21 bases between. In germline, CDR1 is SEHNR, CDR2 FQNEAQ (reference sequence). This CDR3 region has 17 residues. TCRdb reprocessed the 5' RACE reads with MiXCR, giving one entry per CDR3 protein. The table lists under 900,000 distinct CDR3 sequences, 15% to 20% of them singletons, with roughly 13% in the top ten. The record originates from a study of identical twins. Findings and limits, study-wide: Whereas memory repertoires showed no such difference, abundant cord blood beta clonotypes carried fewer insertions.

The data also belong to a second study, concerning T cells expressing NK-cell markers. From that report: Of the CD8+ T cells in six or seven donors, 1.0-7.0% belonged to dominant NKG2C+ clonotypes.

The chain links TRBV7-9 to TRBJ2-1; unclear D gene. This receptor was obtained from a young woman in good health. Sequenced: PBMCs. CDR3 sequence: CASSLDLGSMGYHEQFF. The CDR3 coding sequence is TGTGCCAGCAGCTTAGATTTAGGGTCGATGGGATACCATGAGCAGTTCTTC.